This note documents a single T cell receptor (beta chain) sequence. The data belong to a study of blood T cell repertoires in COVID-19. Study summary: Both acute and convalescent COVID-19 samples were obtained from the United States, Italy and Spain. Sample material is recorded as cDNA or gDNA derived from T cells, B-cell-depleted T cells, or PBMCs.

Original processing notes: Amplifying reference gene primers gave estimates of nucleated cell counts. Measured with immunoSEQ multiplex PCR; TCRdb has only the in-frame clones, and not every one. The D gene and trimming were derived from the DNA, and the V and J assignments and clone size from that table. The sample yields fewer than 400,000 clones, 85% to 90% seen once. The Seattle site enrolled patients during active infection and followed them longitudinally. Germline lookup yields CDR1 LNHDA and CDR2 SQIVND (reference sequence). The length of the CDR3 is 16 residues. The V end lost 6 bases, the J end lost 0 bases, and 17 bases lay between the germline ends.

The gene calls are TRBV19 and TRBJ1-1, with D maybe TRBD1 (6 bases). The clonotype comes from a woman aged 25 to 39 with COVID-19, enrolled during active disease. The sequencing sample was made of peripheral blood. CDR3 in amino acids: CASSQGGGAMNTEAFF. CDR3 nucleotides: TGTGCCAGTAGCCAAGGCGGGGGGGCTATGAACACTGAAGCTTTCTTT. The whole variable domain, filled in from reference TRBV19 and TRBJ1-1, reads DGGITQSPKYLFRKEGQNVTLSCEQNLNHDAMYWYRQDPGQGLRLIYYSQIVNDFQKGDIAEGYSVSREKKESFPLTVTSAQKNPTAFYLCASSQGGGAMNTEAFFGQGTRLTVV.